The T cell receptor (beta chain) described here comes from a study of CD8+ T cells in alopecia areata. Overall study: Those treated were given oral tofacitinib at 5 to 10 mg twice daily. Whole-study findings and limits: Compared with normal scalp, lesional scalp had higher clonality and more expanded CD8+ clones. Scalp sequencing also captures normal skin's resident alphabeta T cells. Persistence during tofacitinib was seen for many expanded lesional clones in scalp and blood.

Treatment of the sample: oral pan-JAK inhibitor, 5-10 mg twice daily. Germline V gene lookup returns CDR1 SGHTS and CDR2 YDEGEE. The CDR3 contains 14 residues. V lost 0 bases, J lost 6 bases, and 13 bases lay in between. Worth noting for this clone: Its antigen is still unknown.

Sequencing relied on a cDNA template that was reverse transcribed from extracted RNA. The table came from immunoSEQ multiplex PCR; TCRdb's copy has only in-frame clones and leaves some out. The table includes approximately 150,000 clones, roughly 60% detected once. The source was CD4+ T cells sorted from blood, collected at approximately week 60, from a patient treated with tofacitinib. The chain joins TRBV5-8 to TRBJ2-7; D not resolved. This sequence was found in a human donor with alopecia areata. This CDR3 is CASSLGFSAFEQYF. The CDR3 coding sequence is TGTGCCAGCAGCTTGGGGTTCAGCGCGTTCGAGCAGTACTTC.